This T cell receptor (beta chain) appears in the sequencing data of a study of cytomegalovirus exposure and HLA in healthy donors. General observations from the study: Reportedly, diagnosis of cytomegalovirus status by the classifier showed high specificity and sensitivity. Presence/absence analyses treated sequencing depth as roughly uniform across donors.

PCR was performed using 60 Vbeta and 13 Jbeta primers. TCRdb's table, derived via immunoSEQ multiplex PCR, lists solely in-frame clones and lacks some. The sample shows 150,000 to 200,000 clones, roughly 87% of them seen only once. In the case of this clone: Its specificity is not known.

This CDR3 is built from 16 residues. Germline V gene sequence: CDR1 ENHRY, CDR2 SYGVKD. Losses at the gene ends were 3 bases for V and 1 base for J; bases not matched to a gene: 8. Sequencing was performed on PBMCs. The TCR originated in a girl younger than two in good health and CMV-seronegative. The chain has TRBV10-3 and TRBJ1-2, with 7 positions matching TRBD1. Here the CDR3 DNA reads TGTGCCATCAGTGATGGGGCAGGGGGGCTTAACTATGGCTACACCTTC. Translating gives CAISDGAGGLNYGYTF.